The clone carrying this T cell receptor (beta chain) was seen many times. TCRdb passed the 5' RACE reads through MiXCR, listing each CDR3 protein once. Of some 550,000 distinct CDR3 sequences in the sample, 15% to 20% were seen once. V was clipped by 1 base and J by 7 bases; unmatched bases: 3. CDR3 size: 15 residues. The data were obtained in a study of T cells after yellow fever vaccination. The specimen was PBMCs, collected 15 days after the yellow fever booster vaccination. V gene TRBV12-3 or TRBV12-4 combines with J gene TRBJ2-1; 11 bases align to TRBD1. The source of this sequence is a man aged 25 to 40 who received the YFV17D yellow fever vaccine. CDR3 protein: CASSLGTGGGNEQFF. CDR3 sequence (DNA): TGTGCCAGCAGTTTAGGGACAGGGGGCGGAAATGAGCAGTTCTTC.